These T cell receptor beta chains were read from a single sample in a study of cytomegalovirus exposure and HLA in healthy donors. The assay was immunoSEQ multiplex PCR, and TCRdb's table has in-frame clones only and misses some. The sample contains 140,000 to 150,000 clones, 60% to 75% of which appear only once. The sequencing input was PBMCs. These TCRs come from a man aged 30 to 39 in good health and CMV-seronegative. Each CDR3 is given with its conserved first and last residue. The D gene is left open where the match is weak. Part of the rows lack a size; the others show once, few, many or a class for expanded clones.

clone_size d_call j_call v_call cdr3_aa cdr3_nt
- TRBD2 TRBJ2-5 TRBV5-4 CASSFPSGVQETQYF TGTGCCAGCAGCTTCCCTAGCGGGGTCCAAGAGACCCAGTACTTC
- - TRBJ2-7 TRBV7-3 CASSADSAAYEQYF TGTGCCAGCAGCGCGGACAGTGCCGCCTACGAGCAGTACTTC
- - TRBJ1-6 TRBV2 CASSESGGDNSPLHF TGTGCCAGCAGTGAGTCCGGGGGAGATAATTCACCCCTCCACTTT
- - TRBJ2-1 TRBV2 CASVVDRTNEQFF TGTGCCAGCGTTGTGGACAGAACGAATGAGCAGTTCTTC
- TRBD2 TRBJ2-1 TRBV5-8 CASSMGGRLNEQFF TGTGCCAGCTCGATGGGCGGGAGATTGAATGAGCAGTTCTTC
- TRBD2 TRBJ2-7 TRBV10-2 CATLPLAGAVQYF TGCGCCACCTTGCCCCTAGCGGGAGCGGTGCAGTACTTC
- TRBD1 TRBJ1-2 TRBV2 CASKTDGVTGAF TGTGCCAGCAAAACGGATGGGGTTACAGGGGCCTTC
- - TRBJ1-2 TRBV19 CASRATGFYGYTF TGTGCCAGTAGAGCGACAGGCTTCTATGGCTACACCTTC
- - TRBJ1-5 TRBV6-1 CASSEEVSGRHQPQHF TGTGCCAGCAGTGAAGAGGTATCAGGGAGGCATCAGCCCCAGCATTTT
few - TRBJ1-1 TRBV29-1 CSVVIREGTEAFF TGCAGCGTTGTTATCAGGGAGGGCACTGAAGCTTTCTTT
- TRBD1 TRBJ1-6 TRBV6-5 CASTGTGSYNSPLHF TGTGCCAGCACCGGGACAGGCTCCTATAATTCACCCCTCCACTTT
once - TRBJ1-1 TRBV2 CASNWGENTEAFF TGTGCCAGCAATTGGGGGGAGAACACTGAAGCTTTCTTT
- TRBD1 TRBJ1-4 TRBV5-1 CASSKGTGASANEKLFF TGCGCCAGCAGCAAAGGGACAGGGGCGTCGGCTAATGAAAAACTGTTTTTT
- TRBD1 TRBJ2-1 TRBV11-3 CASSPDRGPEFF TGTGCCAGCAGTCCGGACAGGGGACCGGAGTTCTTC
- TRBD2 TRBJ2-1 TRBV5-4 CASSLVTSYPDEQFF TGTGCCAGCAGCTTGGTGACTAGCTATCCGGATGAGCAGTTCTTC
- - TRBJ1-2 TRBV7-9 CASSLEQGGYTF TGTGCCAGCAGCTTAGAGCAGGGCGGCTACACCTTC
- - TRBJ2-1 TRBV19 CASKTQAPSYNEQFF TGTGCCAGTAAGACCCAGGCCCCTTCCTACAATGAGCAGTTCTTC
few TRBD1 TRBJ2-7 TRBV5-4 CASSQNRGRDYEQYF TGTGCCAGCAGCCAAAACAGGGGAAGAGACTACGAGCAGTACTTC
- - TRBJ1-4 TRBV7-6 CASSLRRDATNEKLFF TGTGCCAGCAGCTTAAGACGGGATGCAACTAATGAAAAACTGTTTTTT
- TRBD1 TRBJ1-1 TRBV5-4 CASSLEGGGDTEAFF TGTGCCAGCAGCTTGGAAGGGGGCGGGGACACTGAAGCTTTCTTT
- - TRBJ1-2 TRBV6-1 CASSDGGKGYTF TGTGCCAGCAGTGACGGGGGGAAGGGCTACACCTTC
- TRBD1 TRBJ1-4 TRBV10-3 CAISEWDSGSPSATNEKLFF TGTGCCATCAGTGAATGGGACAGCGGTTCCCCTAGCGCAACTAATGAAAAACTGTTTTTT
- TRBD2 TRBJ2-7 TRBV6-5 CASSWASGRSYEQYF TGTGCCAGCAGTTGGGCGAGCGGGAGATCTTACGAGCAGTACTTC
- TRBD1 TRBJ2-7 TRBV5-4 CASSWADRGSNDEQYF TGTGCCAGCAGCTGGGCCGACAGGGGTTCTAACGACGAGCAGTACTTC
- - TRBJ2-1 TRBV9 CASALEGSGNEQFF TGTGCCAGCGCTCTGGAGGGGTCGGGCAATGAGCAGTTCTTC
once - TRBJ1-1 TRBV9 CASSVSPETGTEAFF TGTGCCAGCAGCGTATCTCCCGAAACCGGGACTGAAGCTTTCTTT
- - TRBJ1-5 TRBV29-1 CSVGNQGRDQPQHF TGCAGCGTTGGTAATCAGGGGCGCGATCAGCCCCAGCATTTT
- TRBD1 TRBJ1-5 TRBV5-4 CASSSDRDGQPQHF TGTGCCAGCAGCTCAGACAGGGATGGTCAGCCCCAGCATTTT
- - TRBJ2-7 TRBV29-1 CSAESSYEQYF TGCAGCGCCGAGAGCTCCTACGAGCAGTACTTC
- TRBD1 TRBJ2-3 TRBV6-6 CASSPDRGHKDTQYF TGTGCCAGCAGCCCGGACAGGGGGCATAAAGATACGCAGTATTTT
- TRBD2 TRBJ2-4 TRBV6-5 CASRRLAGENIQYF TGTGCCAGCAGAAGACTAGCGGGAGAAAACATTCAGTACTTC
- - TRBJ2-7 TRBV5-6 CASSLGGRSYEQYF TGTGCCAGCAGCTTGGGGGGGCGCTCCTACGAGCAGTACTTC
- - TRBJ1-6 TRBV18 CASSGQGSDSPLHF TGTGCCAGCTCAGGGCAGGGGAGTGATTCACCCCTCCACTTT
- TRBD2 TRBJ2-4 TRBV11-2 CASSPISSGGVIQYF TGTGCCAGCAGCCCGATTTCCAGCGGGGGGGTCATTCAGTACTTC
once - TRBJ2-2 TRBV13 CASTTGSYTGELFF TGTGCCAGCACCACAGGGAGTTACACCGGGGAGCTGTTTTTT
- - TRBJ2-6 TRBV10-3 CAISESPGGDTGANGLTF TGTGCCATCAGTGAGTCGCCCGGAGGGGATACTGGGGCCAACGGCCTGACTTTC
- TRBD2 TRBJ2-7 TRBV11-2 CASSWGSGGASEQYF TGTGCCAGCAGTTGGGGTAGCGGGGGGGCCAGCGAGCAGTACTTC
- - TRBJ1-1 TRBV11-3 CASSFQQGEAFF TGTGCCAGCAGCTTCCAACAGGGTGAAGCTTTCTTT
- TRBD1 TRBJ1-2 TRBV19 CASLPAGTGANYGYTF TGTGCCAGTCTCCCTGCCGGGACAGGGGCTAACTATGGCTACACCTTC
- TRBD2 TRBJ2-1 TRBV5-4 CASSSGGLAGYNEQFF TGTGCCAGCAGCTCGGGAGGACTAGCGGGGTACAATGAGCAGTTCTTC
- TRBD2 TRBJ2-7 TRBV10-3 CAIGGGNGEQYF TGTGCCATCGGGGGGGGGAACGGCGAGCAGTACTTC
- TRBD2 TRBJ2-1 TRBV5-4 CASSPGTSGGPSSYNEQFF TGTGCCAGCAGCCCTGGGACTAGCGGGGGCCCTAGCTCCTACAATGAGCAGTTCTTC